This T cell receptor (beta chain) was captured in a study of vaccination and CD4 T cells after COVID-19 (dated 2022 in TCRdb). Broadly, across the study: Convalescent patients had a positive SARS-CoV-2 result on nasal swab PCR, and of these patients, fewer than ten had mild disease and one had severe disease. In nine to eleven COVID-19 convalescent patients and 4 infection-naive healthy vaccine recipients, researchers compared the spike-specific CD4+ TCR repertoire from before mRNA vaccination with the repertoire from after. Post-COVID blood samples from convalescent patients were collected a median of approximately 93 days after diagnosis, with a range of 35 to 161 days. Culture stimuli were overlapping spike peptide pools from SARS-CoV-2 and from the common cold coronaviruses HCoV-NL63, HCoV-OC43 and HCoV-229E. The time from the second vaccine dose to post-vaccine blood sampling had a median of roughly 72 days and ranged from roughly 13 to 241 days. Participants got two doses of the Pfizer-BioNTech BNT162b2 vaccine (n=8) or two doses of the Moderna mRNA-1273 vaccine (n=2). As controls, cultures received a CEFX viral epitope pool (the positive control), an HIV-1 Nef peptide pool (the negative control), or no peptide at all. In the convalescent cohort there were six males and four females, among whom were two Hispanic individuals, seven Caucasians, two Asians and one multiracial person.

Concerning this clonotype: Its binding antigen is unknown. Per-nucleotide qualities are absent, and no much larger clonotype sits a single base away.

The library was made by PCR. TCR sequencing of DNA from cultured CD4+ T cells used the Oncomine TCR Beta short-read assay at the Johns Hopkins FTIC core. Genomic DNA was extracted from the cultured CD4+ T cells with the QIAamp micro DNA kit. Oncomine TCR Beta libraries made from cultured CD4+ T cells were pooled using unique dual indexes and sequenced on an Illumina iSeq 100. In the paper's pipeline: Non-productive sequences were removed, and CDR3s not starting with C, not ending with F or W, or shorter than 7 amino acids were discarded. The MANAFEST web application identified antigen-specific clonotypes by comparing peptide-stimulated wells against reference wells and other culture wells. An FDR below 0.05, an odds ratio above 5, and a productive frequency above 0.1% in at least two of three replicate wells were required for clones to be considered positive. A clonotype counted as cross-reactive if it showed significant expansion both in the SARS-CoV-2 spike wells and in at least one common cold coronavirus spike condition. CDR3 homology was assessed with Levenshtein distances (stringdist) and unrooted phylogenetic trees (ape) in R version 3.6.1. TCRdb's own reprocessing of the public reads used fastp at Q25 and MiXCR and kept productive beta chains. Records with the same CDR3 protein are collapsed into one entry carrying the most frequent genes and DNA. TCRdb, not the original authors, processed these V and J calls. The sample includes over 20,000 distinct CDR3 sequences, with 40% to 45% observed a single time. Under 13% of the sample rests with the top ten.

CDR1 and CDR2 are read off the germline V gene as MDHEN and SYDVKM. The CDR3 spans 13 residues, from the cysteine through the phenylalanine. This entry keeps only the CDR3 DNA: 39 bases, framed from base 1. At the junction V is shortened by 6 bases and J by 3 bases, with 11 bases in between. What the study reported, not specific to this receptor: Although the median number of SARS-CoV-2-reactive clonotypes went up from 21 after infection to 35 to 40 after vaccination, the increase was not significant. Of the vaccine-specific clones in convalescent patients, 304 of 307, or nearly all, reacted only to SARS-CoV-2 spike and did not cross-react with common cold coronaviruses. Only a relatively small number of convalescent patients were included in the study, and early timepoints following natural infection were not analyzed. In convalescent patients, a median around 90% of post-vaccine SARS-CoV-2-reactive clones were detected only after vaccination, and vaccine-specific priming was suggested by this finding.

The treatment or condition label on this specimen signifies: approximately 11-day PBMC culture with coronavirus spike peptide pools or control peptides (ViraFEST assay). The ViraFEST assay was used in the study, in which antigen-specific T cells were expanded with peptide pools and expanded clonotypes were subsequently identified by TCR sequencing. The positive SARS-CoV-2 PCR tests of the convalescent patients were dated from March to December 2020, before the Alpha, Beta and Delta variants emerged in the United States. Each well held 1.5 million to 2.5 million PBMCs cultured with roughly 10 ug/ml peptide pools in IMDM containing around 5.5% human AB serum and roughly 9 IU/ml IL-2. Half of the culture medium was replaced with fresh IL-2-containing medium on days 3 and 7. Once the cells had been in culture for around nine days, the EasySep CD4+ T cell isolation kit was used to isolate CD4+ T cells by negative selection. Ficoll-Paque Plus gradient centrifugation was used to isolate PBMCs from whole blood, and the isolated PBMCs were then either used fresh or cryopreserved at -140C. In general, triplicate wells were set up for every culture condition.

The sample comprised CD4+ T cells from blood, cultured in vitro. This TCR was recovered from a human donor who had recovered from COVID-19. The chain is encoded by TRBV28 joined to TRBJ1-1; the D gene cannot be resolved reliably. Here is the DNA: TGTGCCAGCAGCCTCCCTTGGGACACTGAAGCTTTCTTT. It translates as CASSLPWDTEAFF. Extended through the reference TRBV28 and TRBJ1-1 proteins, this CDR3 yields the full variable domain: DVKVTQSSRYLVKRTGEKVFLECVQDMDHENMFWYRQDPGLGLRLIYFSYDVKMKEKGDIPEGYSVSREKKERFSLILESASTNQTSMYLCASSLPWDTEAFFGQGTRLTVV.